The clone carrying this TCR beta chain was seen a handful of times. Its antigen is still unknown. CD25-based Treg depletion was applied to purified naive CD4+ T cells. Findings of the study overall: Tumor memory CD4+ T cell TCR gene usage was found to cluster with blood and lymph node memory CD4+ cells and with lymph node naive CD4+ cells.

V shed 3 bases and J shed 5 bases, with 17 bases lying between them. The CDR3 sequence is 15 residues long. Germline V lookup: CDR1 DFQATT, CDR2 SNEGSKA (reference sequence). Constant-region reverse primers amplified full-length variable regions, followed by semi-nested Nested Universal Primer A PCR. Using its own MiXCR run on the 5' RACE reads, TCRdb lists one record per CDR3 protein. The sample shows tens of thousands of distinct CDR3 sequences, 25% to 30% of them seen only once. The rearrangement links TRBV20-1 to TRBJ2-1, with unresolved D. Material for sequencing was naive CD4+ T cells sorted from blood. Subset here: naive CD4+ T cells, CD4+CD45RA+CD25-. This TCR was recovered from a female donor with breast cancer. The CDR3, as DNA: TGCAGTGCTAGCGGAGCATTCGAAGGCCACAATGAGCAGTTCTTC. Translated: CSASGAFEGHNEQFF.